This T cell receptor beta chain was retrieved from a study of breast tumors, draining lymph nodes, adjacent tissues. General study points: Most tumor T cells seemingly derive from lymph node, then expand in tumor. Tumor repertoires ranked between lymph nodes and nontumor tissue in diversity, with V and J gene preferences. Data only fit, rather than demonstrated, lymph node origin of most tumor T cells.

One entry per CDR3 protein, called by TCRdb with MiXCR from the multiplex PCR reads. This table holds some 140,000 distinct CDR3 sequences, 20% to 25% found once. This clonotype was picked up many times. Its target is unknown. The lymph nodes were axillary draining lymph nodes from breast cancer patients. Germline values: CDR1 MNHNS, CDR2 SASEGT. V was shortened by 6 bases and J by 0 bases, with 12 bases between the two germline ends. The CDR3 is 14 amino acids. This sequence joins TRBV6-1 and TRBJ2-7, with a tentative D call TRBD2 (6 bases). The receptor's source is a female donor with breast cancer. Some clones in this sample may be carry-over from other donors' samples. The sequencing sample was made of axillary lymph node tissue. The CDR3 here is CASRGGVSSYEQYF. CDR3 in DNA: TGTGCCAGCAGAGGCGGGGTTAGCTCCTACGAGCAGTACTTC.